Reported below is one T cell receptor (beta chain). As yet, its antigen is unknown. Sequencing of cultured CD4+ T cell DNA used the Oncomine TCR Beta short-read assay. TCRdb analysed the PCR reads with MiXCR anew, one entry per CDR3 protein. Here the sample spans under 15,000 distinct CDR3 sequences, around 40% being singletons. This record comes from a study of vaccination and CD4 T cells after COVID-19. Findings of the study overall: SARS-CoV-2-reactive clonotypes showed a nonsignificant median rise from approximately 23 to 38.

Treatment described: roughly nine-day PBMC culture with coronavirus spike peptide pools or control peptides (ViraFEST assay). The receptor comes from a human donor who had recovered from COVID-19. The sample taken for sequencing was CD4+ T cells from blood, cultured in vitro.

As DNA, the CDR3 is TGTGCCAGCAGCAGCGGTAGACAGGGTAGGGACCAAGAGACCCAGTACTTC. It translates to CASSSGRQGRDQETQYF. The rearrangement links TRBV6-2 or TRBV6-3 to TRBJ2-5; 7 bases are a match to TRBD1. The CDR3 is 17 amino acids. With V trimmed by 6 bases and J by 0 bases, 13 bases remained unmatched. Germline CDR1 MNHEY, CDR2 SVGEGT.